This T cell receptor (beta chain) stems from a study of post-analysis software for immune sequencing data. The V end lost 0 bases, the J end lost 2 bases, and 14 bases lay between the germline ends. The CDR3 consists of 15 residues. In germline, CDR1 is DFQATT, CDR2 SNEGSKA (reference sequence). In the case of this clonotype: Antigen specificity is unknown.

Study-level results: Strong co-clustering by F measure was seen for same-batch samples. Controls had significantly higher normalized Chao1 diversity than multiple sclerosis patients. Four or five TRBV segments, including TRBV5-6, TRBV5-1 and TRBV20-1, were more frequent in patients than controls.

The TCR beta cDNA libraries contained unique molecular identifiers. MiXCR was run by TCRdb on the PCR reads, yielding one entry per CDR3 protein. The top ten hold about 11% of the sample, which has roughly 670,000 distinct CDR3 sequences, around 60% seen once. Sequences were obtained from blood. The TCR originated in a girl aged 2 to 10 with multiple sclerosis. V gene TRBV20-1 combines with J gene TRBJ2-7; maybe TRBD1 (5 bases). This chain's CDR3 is CSARDRSRATYEQYF. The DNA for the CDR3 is TGCAGTGCTAGAGATCGGTCCAGGGCCACCTACGAGCAGTACTTC.